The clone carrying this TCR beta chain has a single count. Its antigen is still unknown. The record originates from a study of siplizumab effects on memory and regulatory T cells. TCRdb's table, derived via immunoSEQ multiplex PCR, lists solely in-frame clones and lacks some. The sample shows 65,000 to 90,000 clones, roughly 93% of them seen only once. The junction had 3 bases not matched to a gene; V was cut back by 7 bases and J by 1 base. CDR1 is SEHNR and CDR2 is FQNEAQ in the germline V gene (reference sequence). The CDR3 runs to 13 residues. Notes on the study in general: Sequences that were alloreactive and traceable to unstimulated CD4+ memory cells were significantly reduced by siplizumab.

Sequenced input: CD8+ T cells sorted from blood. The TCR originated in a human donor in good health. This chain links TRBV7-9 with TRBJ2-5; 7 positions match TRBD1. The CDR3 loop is CASTRTGQETQYF. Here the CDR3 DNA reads TGTGCCAGCACGAGGACAGGCCAAGAGACCCAGTACTTC. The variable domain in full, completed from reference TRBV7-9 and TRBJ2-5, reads DTGVSQNPRHKITKRGQNVTFRCDPISEHNRLYWYRQTLGQGPEFLTYFQNEAQLEKSRLLSDRFSAERPKGSFSTLEIQRTEQGDSAMYLCASTRTGQETQYFGPGTRLLVL.